This T cell receptor (beta chain) emerged from a study of blood T cell repertoires in COVID-19. Study summary: Specimens from acute and convalescent COVID-19 originated in the United States, Italy and Spain. PBMCs, B-cell-depleted T cells, or T cells provided the cDNA or gDNA that made up the material.

The CDR3 runs 12 residues. Trimming cost V 4 bases and J 4 bases, with 5 bases left between them. CDR1 MNHEY and CDR2 SVGAGI come from the germline V gene. The assay was immunoSEQ multiplex PCR, and TCRdb's table has in-frame clones only and misses some. The table shows around 130,000 clones, with approximately 77% occurring only once. This clone was seen more than once but under ten times. This receptor was identified in a man at least 80 years old with acute or convalescent COVID-19. Sequences were obtained from peripheral blood. The chain has TRBV6-5 and TRBJ2-1; D is uncertain. The CDR3 region has the DNA TGTGCCAGCAGTTCGGGTTACAATGAGCAGTTCTTC. It is translated as CASSSGYNEQFF.